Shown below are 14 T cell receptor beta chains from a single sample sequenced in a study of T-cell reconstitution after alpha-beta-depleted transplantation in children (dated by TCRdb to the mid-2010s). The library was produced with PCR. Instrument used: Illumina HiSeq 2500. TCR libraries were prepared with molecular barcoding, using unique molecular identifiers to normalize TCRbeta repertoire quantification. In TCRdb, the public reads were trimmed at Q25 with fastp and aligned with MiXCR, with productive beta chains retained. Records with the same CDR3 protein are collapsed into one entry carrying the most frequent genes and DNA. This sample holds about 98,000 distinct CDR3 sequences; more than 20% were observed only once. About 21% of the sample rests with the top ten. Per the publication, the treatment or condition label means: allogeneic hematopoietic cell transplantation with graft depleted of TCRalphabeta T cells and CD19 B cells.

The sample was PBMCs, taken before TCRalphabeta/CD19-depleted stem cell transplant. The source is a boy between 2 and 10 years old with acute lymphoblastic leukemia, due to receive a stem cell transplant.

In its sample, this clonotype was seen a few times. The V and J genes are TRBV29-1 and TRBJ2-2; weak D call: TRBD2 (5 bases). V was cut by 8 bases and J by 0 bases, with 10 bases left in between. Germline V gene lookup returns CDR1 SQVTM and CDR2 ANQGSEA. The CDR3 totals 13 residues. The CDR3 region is CSSRTANTGELFF. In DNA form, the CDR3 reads TGCAGCTCAAGGACTGCGAACACCGGGGAGCTGTTTTTT.

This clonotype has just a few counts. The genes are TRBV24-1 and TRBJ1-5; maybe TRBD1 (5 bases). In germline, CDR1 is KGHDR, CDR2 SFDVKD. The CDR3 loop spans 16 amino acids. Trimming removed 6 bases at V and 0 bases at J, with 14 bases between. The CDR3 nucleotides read TGTGCCACCAGTCACCGGGACGGAGTTAGCAATCAGCCCCAGCATTTT. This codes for CATSHRDGVSNQPQHF.

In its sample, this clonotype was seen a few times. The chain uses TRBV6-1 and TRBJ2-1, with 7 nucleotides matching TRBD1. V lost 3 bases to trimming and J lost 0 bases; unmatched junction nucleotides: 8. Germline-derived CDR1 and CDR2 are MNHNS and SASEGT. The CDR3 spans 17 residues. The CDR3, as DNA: TGTGCCAGCAGTGAGTTCCACAGGGGAAGCTCCTACAATGAGCAGTTCTTC. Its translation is CASSEFHRGSSYNEQFF.

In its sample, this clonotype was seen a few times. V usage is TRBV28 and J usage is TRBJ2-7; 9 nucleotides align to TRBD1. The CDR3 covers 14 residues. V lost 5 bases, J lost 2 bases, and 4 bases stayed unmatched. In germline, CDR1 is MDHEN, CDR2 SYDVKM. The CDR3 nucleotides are TGTGCCAGCAGTCCCTACAGGGGGCCCTACGAGCAGTACTTC. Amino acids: CASSPYRGPYEQYF.

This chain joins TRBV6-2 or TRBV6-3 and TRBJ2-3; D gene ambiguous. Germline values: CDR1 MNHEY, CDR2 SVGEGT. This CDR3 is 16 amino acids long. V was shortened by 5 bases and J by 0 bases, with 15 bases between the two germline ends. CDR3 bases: TGTGCCAGCAGTGACGGGTCGAGAGCTAGCACAGATACGCAGTATTTT. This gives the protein CASSDGSRASTDTQYF.

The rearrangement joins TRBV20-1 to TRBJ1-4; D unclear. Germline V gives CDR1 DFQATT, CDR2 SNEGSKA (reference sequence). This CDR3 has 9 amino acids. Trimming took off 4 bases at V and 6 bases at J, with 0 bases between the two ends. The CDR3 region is CSANEKLFF. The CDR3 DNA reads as TGCAGTGCTAATGAAAAACTGTTTTTT.

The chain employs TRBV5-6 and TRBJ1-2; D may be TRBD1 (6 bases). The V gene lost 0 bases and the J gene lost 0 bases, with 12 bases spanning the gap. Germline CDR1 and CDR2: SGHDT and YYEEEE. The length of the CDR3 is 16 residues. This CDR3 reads CASSLVGQKPNYGYTF. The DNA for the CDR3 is TGTGCCAGCAGCTTGGTTGGACAGAAGCCTAACTATGGCTACACCTTC.

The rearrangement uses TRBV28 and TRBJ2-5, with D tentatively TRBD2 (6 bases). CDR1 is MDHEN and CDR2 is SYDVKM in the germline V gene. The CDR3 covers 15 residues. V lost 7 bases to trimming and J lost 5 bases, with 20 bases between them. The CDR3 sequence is CASTIRSTSLETQYF. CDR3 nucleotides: TGTGCCAGCACCATACGATCGACTAGTCTGGAGACCCAGTACTTC.

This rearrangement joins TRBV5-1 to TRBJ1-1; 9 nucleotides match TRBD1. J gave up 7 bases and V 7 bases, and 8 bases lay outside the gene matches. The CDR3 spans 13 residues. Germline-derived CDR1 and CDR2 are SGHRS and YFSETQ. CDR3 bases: TGCGCCAGCGGAGACAGGGGGGTCGGTGAAGCTTTCTTT. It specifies CASGDRGVGEAFF.

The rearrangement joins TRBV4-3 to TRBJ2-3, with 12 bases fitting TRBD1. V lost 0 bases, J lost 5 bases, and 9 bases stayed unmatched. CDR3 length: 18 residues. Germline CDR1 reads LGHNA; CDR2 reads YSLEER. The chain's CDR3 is CASSQDGPGQGAGDTQYF. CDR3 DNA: TGCGCCAGCAGCCAAGACGGGCCGGGACAGGGGGCTGGAGATACGCAGTATTTT.

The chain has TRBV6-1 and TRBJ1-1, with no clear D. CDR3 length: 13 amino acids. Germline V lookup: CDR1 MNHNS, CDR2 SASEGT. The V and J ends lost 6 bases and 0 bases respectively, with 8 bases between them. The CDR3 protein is CASRKTVNTEAFF. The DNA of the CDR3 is TGTGCCAGCAGAAAGACCGTGAACACTGAAGCTTTCTTT.

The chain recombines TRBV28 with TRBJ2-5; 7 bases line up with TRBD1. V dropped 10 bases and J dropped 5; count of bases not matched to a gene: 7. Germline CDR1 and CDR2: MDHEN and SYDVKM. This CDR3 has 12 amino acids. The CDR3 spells CATRQGHETQYF. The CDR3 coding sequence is TGTGCCACCAGACAGGGACACGAGACCCAGTACTTC.

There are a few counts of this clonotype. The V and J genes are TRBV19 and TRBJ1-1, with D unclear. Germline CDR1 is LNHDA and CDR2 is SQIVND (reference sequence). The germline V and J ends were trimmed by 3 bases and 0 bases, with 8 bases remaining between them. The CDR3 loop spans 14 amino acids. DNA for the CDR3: TGTGCCAGTAGTATGCTTGGGGTGAACACTGAAGCTTTCTTT. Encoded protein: CASSMLGVNTEAFF.

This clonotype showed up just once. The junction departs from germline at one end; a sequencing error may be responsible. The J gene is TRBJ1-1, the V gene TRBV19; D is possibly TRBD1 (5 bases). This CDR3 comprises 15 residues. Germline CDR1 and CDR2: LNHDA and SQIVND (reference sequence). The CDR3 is CASSFGAAGNTEASF. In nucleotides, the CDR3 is TGTGCCAGTTCCTTTGGGGCCGCGGGGAACACTGAAGCTTCCTTT.